This is a list of T cell receptor beta chains from one sample in a study of blood T cell repertoires in COVID-19. The assay was immunoSEQ multiplex PCR, and TCRdb's table has in-frame clones only and misses some. The sample lists about 270,000 clones, more than 80% occurring once. Input material: PBMCs or T cells enriched from blood (not recorded which). The source of these receptors is a woman aged 18-35 years who had recovered from COVID-19. Both conserved end residues are part of each CDR3. The order of the fields is clone size, D gene, V gene, J gene, CDR3 DNA, CDR3 protein. A D gene is named only where the DNA matches it firmly. Size values are once, few and many counts, or a class for expanded clones, and some rows have none.

size: NA; D: NA; V: TRBV2; J: TRBJ2-7; DNA: TGTGCCAGCAGGACGGGACACTTGGCCTACGAGCAGTACTTC; CDR3: CASRTGHLAYEQYF
size: NA; D: TRBD1; V: TRBV5-1; J: TRBJ1-1; DNA: TGCGCCAGCAGCCCAGCCTTGGACAGGCCCAGGGGGTTCTTT; CDR3: CASSPALDRPRGFF
size: NA; D: NA; V: TRBV27; J: TRBJ1-1; DNA: TGTGCCAGCAGTTTACAGGGGCTGATTTCTGAAGCTTTCTTT; CDR3: CASSLQGLISEAFF
size: NA; D: TRBD1; V: TRBV7-9; J: TRBJ1-2; DNA: TGTGCCAGCAGCTCGGGGACAGCTAAAGGCTACACCTTC; CDR3: CASSSGTAKGYTF
size: NA; D: TRBD1; V: TRBV11-2; J: TRBJ2-7; DNA: TGTGCCAGCAAGAAACAGGGGGCGGGTGAGCAGTACTTC; CDR3: CASKKQGAGEQYF
size: NA; D: NA; V: TRBV19; J: TRBJ2-1; DNA: TGTGCCAGTAGTATAGCAGGAGGGGGGGTGAATGAGCAGTTCTTC; CDR3: CASSIAGGGVNEQFF
size: NA; D: NA; V: TRBV5-1; J: TRBJ2-7; DNA: TGCGCCAGCAGCCCGGAGGGGTCGAGGGCGAGGAGCTACGAGCAGTACTTC; CDR3: CASSPEGSRARSYEQYF
size: NA; D: NA; V: TRBV29-1; J: TRBJ2-3; DNA: TGCAGCGTTGCGAGCGTATCCACAGATACGCAGTATTTT; CDR3: CSVASVSTDTQYF
size: NA; D: NA; V: TRBV3-1/TRBV3-2; J: TRBJ1-1; DNA: TGTGCCAGCAGCCAAGACAGGGACACTGAAGCTTTCTTT; CDR3: CASSQDRDTEAFF
size: NA; D: TRBD1; V: TRBV18; J: TRBJ1-3; DNA: TGTGCCAGCTCAACGGGACAGGTTGCGAACACCATATATTTT; CDR3: CASSTGQVANTIYF
size: NA; D: NA; V: TRBV15; J: TRBJ2-1; DNA: TGTGCCACCAGCAGAGATCGGGAAGGGGGTCACAATGAGCAGTTCTTC; CDR3: CATSRDREGGHNEQFF
size: NA; D: TRBD1; V: TRBV5-1; J: TRBJ1-6; DNA: TGCGCCAGCAGCCCGGGACAGGGCAGTTCACCCCTCCACTTT; CDR3: CASSPGQGSSPLHF
size: once; D: NA; V: TRBV7-8; J: TRBJ1-6; DNA: TGTGCCAGCAGCTTACAGGAAAATTATAATTCACCCCTCCACTTT; CDR3: CASSLQENYNSPLHF
size: NA; D: NA; V: TRBV10-1; J: TRBJ2-3; DNA: TGCGCCAGCAGTCGCACTAGAATGCCAGATACGCAGTATTTT; CDR3: CASSRTRMPDTQYF
size: once; D: NA; V: TRBV20-1; J: TRBJ1-2; DNA: TGCAGTGCCCAACGGTTCTATGGCTACACCTTC; CDR3: CSAQRFYGYTF
size: NA; D: TRBD2; V: TRBV7-3; J: TRBJ2-7; DNA: TGTGCCAGCAGCTCCGGAATCGGGGGGTACTACGAGCAGTACTTC; CDR3: CASSSGIGGYYEQYF
size: NA; D: TRBD2; V: TRBV6-2/TRBV6-3; J: TRBJ2-1; DNA: TGTGCCAGCAGTTACTCCCCCTCTAGCGGGGGGAACAATGAGCAGTTCTTC; CDR3: CASSYSPSSGGNNEQFF
size: NA; D: TRBD2; V: TRBV30; J: TRBJ2-1; DNA: TGTGCCTGGAGTCGACTAGCGGGGGGGCCCGGGGAGCAGTTCTTC; CDR3: CAWSRLAGGPGEQFF
size: NA; D: TRBD1; V: TRBV15; J: TRBJ1-5; DNA: TGTGCCACCAGACCGACAGGGGCGCACAATCAGCCCCAGCATTTT; CDR3: CATRPTGAHNQPQHF
size: once; D: NA; V: TRBV27; J: TRBJ2-5; DNA: TGTGCCAGCAGCCCCTTACAGGCACGAGAGACCCAGTACTTC; CDR3: CASSPLQARETQYF
size: NA; D: TRBD1; V: TRBV27; J: TRBJ1-5; DNA: TGTGCCAGCAGTTCGGGGACAGGGGGCGGTCAGCCCCAGCATTTT; CDR3: CASSSGTGGGQPQHF
size: NA; D: NA; V: TRBV19; J: TRBJ2-1; DNA: TGTGCCAGTAGTATATCAGGCGGGCTGGCCTACAATGAGCAGTTCTTC; CDR3: CASSISGGLAYNEQFF
size: NA; D: NA; V: TRBV5-4; J: TRBJ2-1; DNA: TGTGCCAGCAGCTTCGCCGGGGATAATGAGCAGTTCTTC; CDR3: CASSFAGDNEQFF
size: NA; D: TRBD2; V: TRBV29-1; J: TRBJ2-5; DNA: TGCAGCGTTGAGTCCAGCGGGGGCGGGGAGACCCAGTACTTC; CDR3: CSVESSGGGETQYF
size: once; D: TRBD1; V: TRBV7-8; J: TRBJ2-7; DNA: TGTGCCAGCAGCCCCGGACAGGGGACCTACGAGCAGTACTTC; CDR3: CASSPGQGTYEQYF
size: NA; D: TRBD1; V: TRBV6-5; J: TRBJ2-3; DNA: TGTGCCAGCCGGGACAGGGAATTTTCAGATACGCAGTATTTT; CDR3: CASRDREFSDTQYF
size: NA; D: NA; V: TRBV7-8; J: TRBJ1-2; DNA: TGTGCCAGCAGCCCAGGTAGGGGATCACCGGGCTACACCTTC; CDR3: CASSPGRGSPGYTF
size: NA; D: TRBD1; V: TRBV5-5; J: TRBJ1-2; DNA: TGTGCCAGCAGCCTAGGGGGACAGAATTCATACTATGGCTACACCTTC; CDR3: CASSLGGQNSYYGYTF
size: NA; D: NA; V: TRBV2; J: TRBJ2-5; DNA: TGTGCCAGCAGTGATGGCAGGGTTGAGACCCAGTACTTC; CDR3: CASSDGRVETQYF
size: NA; D: TRBD2; V: TRBV4-1; J: TRBJ2-6; DNA: TGCGCCAGCAGCCAAGTGCAGCGGGGGGGCTCTGGGGCCAACGTCCTGACTTTC; CDR3: CASSQVQRGGSGANVLTF
size: NA; D: TRBD1; V: TRBV15; J: TRBJ2-7; DNA: TGTGCCACCAGCAGCGAACGGACAGGGGCCTCCTACGAGCAGTACTTC; CDR3: CATSSERTGASYEQYF
size: NA; D: TRBD2; V: TRBV6-2/TRBV6-3; J: TRBJ2-6; DNA: TGTGCCAGCAGTACGGGGGGTAGTGGGGCCAACGTCCTGACTTTC; CDR3: CASSTGGSGANVLTF
size: NA; D: NA; V: TRBV5-1; J: TRBJ1-5; DNA: TGCGCCAGCAGCTTGGCCGGGGGAGGCAATCAGCCCCAGCATTTT; CDR3: CASSLAGGGNQPQHF
size: few; D: NA; V: TRBV3-1/TRBV3-2; J: TRBJ2-3; DNA: TGTGCCAGCAGCCCGTCGGGAGGCACAGATACGCAGTATTTT; CDR3: CASSPSGGTDTQYF
size: NA; D: NA; V: TRBV28; J: TRBJ2-7; DNA: TGTGCCAGCAGTGCAACTCCCGTCTCCTACGAGCAGTACTTC; CDR3: CASSATPVSYEQYF
size: NA; D: NA; V: TRBV4-1; J: TRBJ1-6; DNA: TGCGCCAGCAGCCAAGAGGGGGCGCGATCTAATTCACCCCTCCACTTT; CDR3: CASSQEGARSNSPLHF
size: NA; D: TRBD1; V: TRBV7-9; J: TRBJ1-2; DNA: TGTGCCAGCAGCCTACAGGGGGCGCAGAACTATGGCTACACCTTC; CDR3: CASSLQGAQNYGYTF
size: NA; D: TRBD1; V: TRBV15; J: TRBJ2-7; DNA: TGTGCCACCAGCAGTGGGACAGGGGGACCCTACGAGCAGTACTTC; CDR3: CATSSGTGGPYEQYF
size: NA; D: NA; V: TRBV5-4; J: TRBJ1-3; DNA: TGTGCCAGCAGCTTGGCAGGGGTAGGACCTGGAAACACCATATATTTT; CDR3: CASSLAGVGPGNTIYF
size: NA; D: TRBD1; V: TRBV7-8; J: TRBJ2-2; DNA: TGTGCCAGCAGCTTTGGAGCTGGGACAGTCTACACCGGGGAGCTGTTTTTT; CDR3: CASSFGAGTVYTGELFF